This entry lists 10 T cell receptor beta chains sequenced from one sample in a study of shared clonotypes between healthy human individuals. Repertoires were generated with immunoSEQ multiplex PCR, while TCRdb's copy carries only in-frame clones and drops some. Seen here are about 1 million clones, more than 60% observed once, and the top ten hold roughly 1.5%. Material: memory CD4+ T cells sorted from blood. Specified subset: CD45RA-negative fraction. The receptors shown here come from a man aged 18 to 30 in good health.

This chain connects TRBV7-2 to TRBJ2-3; 9 bases agree with TRBD1. Germline V CDR1 and CDR2: SGHTA, FQGNSA. Losses at the gene ends were 11 bases for V and 6 bases for J; bases not matched to a gene: 9. This CDR3 region has 13 residues. CDR3 region: CASRTGARDTQYF. In DNA, the CDR3 is TGTGCCTCCAGGACAGGGGCTAGGGATACGCAGTATTTT.

This chain's CDR3 is CAWIWAGVLGQPQHF. The CDR3, as DNA: TGTGCCTGGATTTGGGCAGGGGTTTTGGGTCAGCCCCAGCATTTT. The chain carries TRBV30 and TRBJ1-5; tentative D call: TRBD1 (6 bases). Germline values: CDR1 GTSNPN, CDR2 SVGIG (reference sequence). V was pared by 4 bases and J by 6 bases, with 19 bases between. The CDR3 is 15 amino acids.

CDR3 DNA: TGCAGCGTCCACAGCGGGGGGGATTACAATGAGCAGTTCTTC. It yields the protein CSVHSGGDYNEQFF. V gene TRBV29-1 combines with J gene TRBJ2-1, with 10 bases fitting TRBD2. CDR3 size: 14 residues. Germline values: CDR1 SQVTM, CDR2 ANQGSEA. With V trimmed by 6 bases and J by 4 bases, 6 bases remained unmatched.

This rearrangement joins TRBV10-3 to TRBJ2-1; TRBD1 might be the D (6 bases). V was trimmed by 10 bases and J by 4 bases, leaving 8 bases between them. This CDR3 comprises 11 residues. The germline V gene encodes CDR1 ENHRY and CDR2 SYGVKD. The CDR3 loop is CATQGYNEQFF. CDR3 DNA: TGTGCCACCCAGGGGTACAATGAGCAGTTCTTC.

The J gene is TRBJ2-5, the V gene TRBV4-1, with 13 bases identical to TRBD2. Per germline, CDR1 MGHRA and CDR2 YSYEKL. The CDR3 is 16 residues long. The J segment lost 5 bases and the V segment lost 3 bases, leaving 6 bases of the junction unmatched. The CDR3 sequence: CASSQLGLAGIETQYF. The CDR3 DNA reads as TGCGCCAGCAGCCAGCTGGGACTAGCGGGGATCGAGACCCAGTACTTC.

The J gene is TRBJ1-3, the V gene TRBV2; the D gene is possibly TRBD1 (5 bases). Trimming took 11 bases from V and 0 from J, leaving 17 bases between them. The CDR3 has 15 residues. The germline CDR1 and CDR2 sequences are SNHLY and FYNNEI. The CDR3 spells CAGSGTESSGNTIYF. The CDR3 DNA reads TGTGCCGGTAGCGGGACGGAGAGCTCTGGAAACACCATATATTTT.

This chain uses TRBV4-1 with TRBJ1-5; D may be TRBD1 (5 bases). With 0 bases removed from V and 6 bases from J, the gap between germline ends came to 12 bases. Germline V gene data show CDR1 as MGHRA and CDR2 as YSYEKL. The CDR3 sequence is 15 residues long. CDR3 in amino acids: CASSQESGGSQPQHF. In DNA form, the CDR3 reads TGCGCCAGCAGCCAAGAAAGTGGGGGGAGTCAGCCCCAGCATTTT.

J is TRBJ2-7 and V is TRBV1; the D call TRBD2 from the table was never checked on the DNA. TRBV1 counts as a pseudogene. The CDR3 spans 17 residues. CDR3 region: CTSSQDTLYVPGGEQYF. CDR3 nucleotide sequence: TGCACCAGCAGCCAAGATACTTTATACGTCCCCGGGGGCGAGCAGTACTTC.

This sequence joins TRBV30 and TRBJ1-1; 7 bases align to TRBD1. The CDR3 has 13 residues. V dropped 5 bases and J dropped 3; count of bases not matched to a gene: 6. CDR1 is GTSNPN and CDR2 is SVGIG in the germline V gene (reference sequence). This chain's CDR3 is CAWRVRGYTEAFF. The CDR3 DNA is TGTGCCTGGCGGGTCAGGGGGTACACTGAAGCTTTCTTT.

V usage is TRBV10-3 and J usage is TRBJ1-5; perhaps TRBD1 as D (5 bases). This CDR3 is built from 13 residues. CDR1 is ENHRY and CDR2 is SYGVKD in the germline V gene. The V end was cut by 11 bases, the J end by 2 bases, with 13 bases between. The CDR3, as DNA: TGTGCCGGAGGGGAGGCGGGCAATCAGCCCCAGCATTTT. It yields the protein CAGGEAGNQPQHF.